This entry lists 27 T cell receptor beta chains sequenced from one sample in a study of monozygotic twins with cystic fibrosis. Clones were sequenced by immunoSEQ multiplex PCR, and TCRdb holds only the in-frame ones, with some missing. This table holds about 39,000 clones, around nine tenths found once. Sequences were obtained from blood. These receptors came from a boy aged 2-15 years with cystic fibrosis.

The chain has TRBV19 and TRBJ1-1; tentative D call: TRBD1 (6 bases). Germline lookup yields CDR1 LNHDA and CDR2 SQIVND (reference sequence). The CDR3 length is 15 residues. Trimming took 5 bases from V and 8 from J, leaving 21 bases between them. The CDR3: CASSPSLKHRVEAFF. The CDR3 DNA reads TGTGCCAGTAGTCCTAGTTTAAAGCACAGGGTGGAAGCTTTCTTT.

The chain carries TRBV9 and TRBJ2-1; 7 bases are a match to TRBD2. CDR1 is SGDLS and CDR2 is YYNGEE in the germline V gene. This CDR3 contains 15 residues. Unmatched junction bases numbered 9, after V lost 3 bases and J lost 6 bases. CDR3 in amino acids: CASSGAGPKPNEQFF. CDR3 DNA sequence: TGTGCCAGCAGCGGAGCGGGGCCTAAGCCCAATGAGCAGTTCTTC.

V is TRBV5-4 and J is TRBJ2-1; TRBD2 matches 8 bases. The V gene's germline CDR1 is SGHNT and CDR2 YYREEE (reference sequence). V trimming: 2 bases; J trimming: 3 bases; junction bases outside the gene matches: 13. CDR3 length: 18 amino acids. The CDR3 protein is CASSFTLVGGGLYNEQFF. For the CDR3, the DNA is TGTGCCAGCAGCTTTACTTTGGTAGGCGGGGGGCTCTACAATGAGCAGTTCTTC.

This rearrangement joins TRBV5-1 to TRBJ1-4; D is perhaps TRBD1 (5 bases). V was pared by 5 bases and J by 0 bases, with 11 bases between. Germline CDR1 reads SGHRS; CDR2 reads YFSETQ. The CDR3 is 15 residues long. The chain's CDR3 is CASSRTHATNEKLFF. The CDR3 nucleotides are TGCGCCAGCAGTAGGACACATGCAACTAATGAAAAACTGTTTTTT.

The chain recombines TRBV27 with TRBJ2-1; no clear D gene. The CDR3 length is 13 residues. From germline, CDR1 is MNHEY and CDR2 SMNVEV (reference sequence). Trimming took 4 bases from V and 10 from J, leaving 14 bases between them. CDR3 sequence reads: CASSSLRDWEQFF. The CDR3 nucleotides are TGTGCCAGCAGTTCGCTAAGGGATTGGGAGCAGTTCTTC.

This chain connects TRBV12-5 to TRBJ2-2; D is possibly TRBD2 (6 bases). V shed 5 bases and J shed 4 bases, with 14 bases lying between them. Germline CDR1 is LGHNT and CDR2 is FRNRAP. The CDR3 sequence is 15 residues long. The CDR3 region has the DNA TGTGCTAGTGGTCCCCAAGCGGGCTCCACCGGGGAGCTGTTTTTT. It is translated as CASGPQAGSTGELFF.

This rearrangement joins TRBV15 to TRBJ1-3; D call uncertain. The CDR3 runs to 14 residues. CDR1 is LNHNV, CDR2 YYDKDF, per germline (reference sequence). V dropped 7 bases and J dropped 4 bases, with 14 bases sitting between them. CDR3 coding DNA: TGTGCCACCAATTCGATGCGATCCGGAAACACCATATATTTT. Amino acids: CATNSMRSGNTIYF.

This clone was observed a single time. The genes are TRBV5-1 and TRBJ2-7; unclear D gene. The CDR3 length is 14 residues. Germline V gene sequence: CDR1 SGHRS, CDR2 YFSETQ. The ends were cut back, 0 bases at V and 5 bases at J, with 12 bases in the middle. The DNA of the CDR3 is TGCGCCAGCAGCTTGGCCGACGGGTTCCACGAGCAGTACTTC. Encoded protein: CASSLADGFHEQYF.

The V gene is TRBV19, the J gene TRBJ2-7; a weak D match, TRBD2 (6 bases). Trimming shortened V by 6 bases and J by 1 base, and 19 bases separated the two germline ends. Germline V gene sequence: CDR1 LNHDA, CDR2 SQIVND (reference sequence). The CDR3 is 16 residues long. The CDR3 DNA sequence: TGTGCCAGTAGCGAACGGCAGGGAGGTTTATCCTACGAGCAGTACTTC. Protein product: CASSERQGGLSYEQYF.

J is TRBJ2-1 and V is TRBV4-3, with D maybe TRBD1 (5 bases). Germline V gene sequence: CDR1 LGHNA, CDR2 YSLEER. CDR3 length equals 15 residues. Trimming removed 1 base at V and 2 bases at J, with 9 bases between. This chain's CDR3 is CASSQVGQTYNEQFF. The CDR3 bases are TGCGCCAGCAGCCAAGTCGGACAAACCTACAATGAGCAGTTCTTC.

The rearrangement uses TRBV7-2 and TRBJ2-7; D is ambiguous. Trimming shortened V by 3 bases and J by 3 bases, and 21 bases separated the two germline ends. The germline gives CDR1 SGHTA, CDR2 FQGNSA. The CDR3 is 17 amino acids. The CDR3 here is CASSFFSTVMINYEQYF. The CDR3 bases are TGTGCCAGCAGCTTTTTCAGTACAGTCATGATAAACTACGAGCAGTACTTC.

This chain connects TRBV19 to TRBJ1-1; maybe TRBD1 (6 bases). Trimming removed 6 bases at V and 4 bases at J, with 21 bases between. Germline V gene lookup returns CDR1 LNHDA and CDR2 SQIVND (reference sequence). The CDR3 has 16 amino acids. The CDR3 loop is CASRHKGGPGSTEAFF. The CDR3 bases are TGTGCCAGTAGGCATAAGGGGGGCCCTGGGAGCACTGAAGCTTTCTTT.

As DNA, the CDR3 is TGTGCCAGCAGCTTCGACAATTCCCAAGAGACCCAGTACTTC. Amino acids: CASSFDNSQETQYF. This chain uses TRBV7-9 with TRBJ2-5; D gene unclear. V was cut by 3 bases and J by 1 base, with 9 bases left in between. The CDR3 loop spans 14 amino acids. Germline V CDR1 and CDR2: SEHNR, FQNEAQ (reference sequence).

This chain's CDR3 is CASSLTVMNTEAFF. In DNA, the CDR3 is TGCGCCAGCAGCTTAACCGTCATGAACACTGAAGCTTTCTTT. The chain combines TRBV5-1 with TRBJ1-1; D is unclear. The germline gives CDR1 SGHRS, CDR2 YFSETQ. The germline V and J ends were trimmed by 2 bases and 0 bases, with 8 bases remaining between them. This CDR3 is 14 amino acids long.

CDR3 protein: CASSYSRGVKLFF. The CDR3 coding sequence is TGTGCCAGCAGTTACTCGAGAGGTGTAAAACTGTTTTTT. The V call is TRBV6-5, the J call TRBJ1-4; no reliable D call. Germline loops: CDR1 MNHEY, CDR2 SVGAGI. The CDR3 is 13 residues long. V was trimmed by 0 bases and J by 10 bases, leaving 9 bases between them.

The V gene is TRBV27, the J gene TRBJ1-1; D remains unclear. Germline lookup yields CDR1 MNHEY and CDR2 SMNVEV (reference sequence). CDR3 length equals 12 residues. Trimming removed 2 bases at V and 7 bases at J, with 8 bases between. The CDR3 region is CASSLRSGEAFF. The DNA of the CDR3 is TGTGCCAGCAGTTTACGTTCAGGTGAAGCTTTCTTT.

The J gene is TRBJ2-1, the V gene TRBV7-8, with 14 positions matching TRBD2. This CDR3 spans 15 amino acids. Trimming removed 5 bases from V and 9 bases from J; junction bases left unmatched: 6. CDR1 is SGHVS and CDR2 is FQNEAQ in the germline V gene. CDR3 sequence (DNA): TGTGCCAGCAGCCTGACTAGCGGGGGGGCCGGTGAGCAGTTCTTC. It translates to CASSLTSGGAGEQFF. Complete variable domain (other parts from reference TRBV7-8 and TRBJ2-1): GAGVSQSPRYKVAKRGQDVALRCDPISGHVSLFWYQQALGQGPEFLTYFQNEAQLDKSGLPSDRFFAERPEGSVSTLKIQRTQQEDSAVYLCASSLTSGGAGEQFFGPGTRLTVL.

Here the CDR3 reads CASSSLGQRSGYTF. The CDR3 DNA reads TGTGCCAGCAGCTCCCTAGGACAGCGCAGTGGCTACACCTTC. V and J are TRBV9 and TRBJ1-2; D might be TRBD1 (6 bases). Between the trimmed V and J ends, which lost 4 bases and 7 bases, there was a span of 17 bases. Germline V lookup: CDR1 SGDLS, CDR2 YYNGEE. The CDR3 spans 14 residues.

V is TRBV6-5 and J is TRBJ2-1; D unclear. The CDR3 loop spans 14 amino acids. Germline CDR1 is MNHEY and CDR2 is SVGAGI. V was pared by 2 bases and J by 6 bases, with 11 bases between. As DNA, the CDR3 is TGTGCCAGCAGTTACGCCCGGGCAGGCAATGAGCAGTTCTTC. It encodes CASSYARAGNEQFF.

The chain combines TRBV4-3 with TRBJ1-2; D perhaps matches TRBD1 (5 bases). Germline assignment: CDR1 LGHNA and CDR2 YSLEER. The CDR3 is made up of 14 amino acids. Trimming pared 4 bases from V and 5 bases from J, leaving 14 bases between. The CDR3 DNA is TGCGCCAGCAGCCCAATGCCAGGGAATTATGGCTACACCTTC. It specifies CASSPMPGNYGYTF.

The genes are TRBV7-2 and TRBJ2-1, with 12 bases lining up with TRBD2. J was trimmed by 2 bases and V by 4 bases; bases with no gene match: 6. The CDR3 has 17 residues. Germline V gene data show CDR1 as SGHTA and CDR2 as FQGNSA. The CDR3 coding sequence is TGTGCCAGCAGCTCCCGACTAGCGGGGGATCCCTACAATGAGCAGTTCTTC. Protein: CASSSRLAGDPYNEQFF. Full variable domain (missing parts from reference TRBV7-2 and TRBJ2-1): GAGVSQSPSNKVTEKGKDVELRCDPISGHTALYWYRQSLGQGLEFLIYFQGNSAPDKSGLPSDRFSAERTGGSVSTLTIQRTQQEDSAVYLCASSSRLAGDPYNEQFFGPGTRLTVL.

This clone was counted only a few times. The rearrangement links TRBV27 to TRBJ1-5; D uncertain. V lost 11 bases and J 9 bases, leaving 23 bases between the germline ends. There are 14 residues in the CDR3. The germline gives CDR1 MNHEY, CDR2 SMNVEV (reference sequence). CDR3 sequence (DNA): TGTGCCTCAAAGGGCGGAACAGATATCAGGCCCCAGCATTTT. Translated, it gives CASKGGTDIRPQHF.

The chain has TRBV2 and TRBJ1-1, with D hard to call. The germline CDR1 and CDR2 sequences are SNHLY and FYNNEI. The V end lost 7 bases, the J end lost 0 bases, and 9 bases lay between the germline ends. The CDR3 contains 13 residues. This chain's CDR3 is CASTKSMNTEAFF. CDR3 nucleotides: TGTGCCAGCACCAAGTCTATGAACACTGAAGCTTTCTTT.

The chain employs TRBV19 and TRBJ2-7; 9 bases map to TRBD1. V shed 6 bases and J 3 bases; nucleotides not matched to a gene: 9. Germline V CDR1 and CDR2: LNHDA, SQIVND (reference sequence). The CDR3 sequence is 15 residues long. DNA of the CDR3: TGTGCCAGTAGGAAAGGGACAGGGCTCGACTACGAGCAGTACTTC. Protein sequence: CASRKGTGLDYEQYF.

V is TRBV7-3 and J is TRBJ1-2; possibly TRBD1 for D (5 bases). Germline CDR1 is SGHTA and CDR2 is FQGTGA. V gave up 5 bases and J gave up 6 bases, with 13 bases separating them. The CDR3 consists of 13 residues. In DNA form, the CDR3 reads TGTGCCAGCAGCCAATCAGGGACGGATGGCTACACCTTC. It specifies CASSQSGTDGYTF.

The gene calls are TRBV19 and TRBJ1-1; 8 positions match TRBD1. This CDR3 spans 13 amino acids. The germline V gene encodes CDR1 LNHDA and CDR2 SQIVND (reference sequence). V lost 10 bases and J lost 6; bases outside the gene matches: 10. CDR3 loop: CATGTGWASEAFF. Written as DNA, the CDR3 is TGTGCCACTGGGACAGGTTGGGCCTCTGAAGCTTTCTTT.

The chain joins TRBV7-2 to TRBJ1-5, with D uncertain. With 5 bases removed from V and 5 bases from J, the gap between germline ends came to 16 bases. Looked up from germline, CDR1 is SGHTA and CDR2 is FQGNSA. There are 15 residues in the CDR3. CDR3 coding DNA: TGTGCCAGCAGCCCCCTGGACGCAGCCTATCAGCCCCAGCATTTT. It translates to CASSPLDAAYQPQHF.